This T cell receptor (beta chain) was captured by sequencing in a study of control samples from healthy donors and cancer patients. The data were produced by immunoSEQ multiplex PCR, yet TCRdb's version contains in-frame clones alone and is incomplete. Of roughly 190,000 clones in the sample, 90% to 95% were seen once. The CDR3 runs 16 residues. The ends lost 0 bases at V and 9 bases at J; junction bases unmatched: 7. From germline, CDR1 is SGHNT and CDR2 YYREEE (reference sequence). The clonotype was recovered from a woman in her twenties or thirties in good health. The chain employs TRBV5-4 and TRBJ1-6; 9 bases align to TRBD1. The sample was blood. CDR3 residues: CASSLEGQGLGSPLHF. CDR3 in DNA: TGTGCCAGCAGCTTGGAGGGACAGGGCTTAGGTTCACCCCTCCACTTT.